This T cell receptor beta chain was obtained from a study of blood T cell repertoires in COVID-19. This clone was observed once. Here immunoSEQ multiplex PCR was the method, and the copy in TCRdb shows in-frame clones only, minus some. Here the sample spans over 200,000 clones, nearly 90% being singletons. The germline gives CDR1 DFQATT, CDR2 SNEGSKA (reference sequence). The CDR3 is 13 residues long. V lost 3 bases and J 1 base, leaving 9 bases between the germline ends. This receptor was obtained from a man aged 25-45 years who had recovered from COVID-19. Sequences were obtained from PBMCs or T cells enriched from blood (not recorded which). V is TRBV20-1 and J is TRBJ1-1, with D hard to call. CDR3 sequence: CSASPLENTEAFF. The CDR3, as DNA: TGCAGTGCTAGTCCCCTAGAGAACACTGAAGCTTTCTTT.